A single sample gave rise to the 30 T cell receptor beta chains below, sequenced in a study of T cells in Graves' hyperthyroidism and ophthalmopathy. Regions amplified from RNA transcripts were the TCR beta CDR3 regions. HTBI primers were employed in a first-round RT-PCR of the TCR CDR3. TCRdb analysed the multiplex PCR reads with MiXCR anew, one entry per CDR3 protein. Here the sample spans a few hundred thousand distinct CDR3 sequences, 25% being singletons. The sequencing input was blood. These receptors came from a man aged 50 or older with Graves' hyperthyroidism.

V and J are TRBV28 and TRBJ1-5, with a weak D call TRBD1 (5 bases). V was pared by 6 bases and J by 9 bases, with 18 bases between. CDR1 and CDR2 (germline): MDHEN, SYDVKM. This CDR3 has 14 amino acids. CDR3 in amino acids: CASRLQGERGPQHF. The CDR3, as DNA: TGTGCCAGCAGACTTCAAGGGGAACGGGGGCCCCAGCATTTT.

The chain joins TRBV6-1 to TRBJ2-6; D not certain. The CDR3 covers 13 residues. Germline V CDR1 and CDR2: MNHNS, SASEGT. Trimming pared 8 bases from V and 4 bases from J, leaving 9 bases between. This CDR3 is CASRNPGANVLTF. The DNA for the CDR3 is TGTGCCAGCCGGAATCCCGGGGCCAACGTCCTGACTTTC.

In this sample, this clonotype turned up many times. J is TRBJ2-7 and V is TRBV2; 9 bases align to TRBD1. This CDR3 spans 14 amino acids. Per germline, CDR1 SNHLY and CDR2 FYNNEI. The V and J ends lost 7 bases and 2 bases, in that order; junction bases with no gene match: 6. The CDR3 protein is CASMKDRGTYEQYF. DNA of the CDR3: TGTGCCAGCATGAAGGACAGGGGCACCTACGAGCAGTACTTC.

Only a few counts were recorded for this clonotype. The chain employs TRBV6-1 and TRBJ2-7; 9 positions agree with TRBD2. Per the germline V gene, CDR1 is MNHNS and CDR2 is SASEGT. The V segment lost 8 bases and the J segment 5 bases; nucleotides outside the gene matches: 13. The CDR3 is 15 residues long. Written as DNA, the CDR3 is TGTGCCAGCCTAGGGTGGGTAGCGGGAGCCAACGAGCAGTACTTC. The encoded protein is CASLGWVAGANEQYF.

The J gene is TRBJ2-7, the V gene TRBV6-1; 7 positions agree with TRBD1. Per germline, CDR1 MNHNS and CDR2 SASEGT. The CDR3 covers 18 residues. V was clipped by 6 bases and J by 3 bases; unmatched bases: 20. Written as DNA, the CDR3 is TGTGCCAGCAGGCTCTACCCCCCCAGACAGGGATCTATCTACGAGCAGTACTTC. The encoded protein is CASRLYPPRQGSIYEQYF.

This clonotype was seen repeatedly, ten times or more. The CDR3 protein is CASSIDRTEAFF. The CDR3 DNA follows: TGCGCCAGCAGCATCGACAGGACTGAAGCTTTCTTT. This chain uses TRBV5-1 with TRBJ1-1; weak D call: TRBD1 (6 bases). Germline V lookup: CDR1 SGHRS, CDR2 YFSETQ. This CDR3 is built from 12 residues. V was clipped by 4 bases and J by 5 bases, with 9 bases between them. Full variable domain (rest looked up from reference TRBV5-1 and TRBJ1-1): KAGVTQTPRYLIKTRGQQVTLSCSPISGHRSVSWYQQTPGQGLQFLFEYFSETQRNKGNFPGRFSGRQFSNSRSEMNVSTLELGDSALYLCASSIDRTEAFFGQGTRLTVV.

The chain employs TRBV2 and TRBJ1-1, with D tentatively TRBD1 (5 bases). V gave up 10 bases and J gave up 0 bases, with 21 bases separating them. CDR1 is SNHLY, CDR2 FYNNEI, per germline. The CDR3 covers 16 residues. For the CDR3, the DNA is TGTGCCATCCCAGAGGGCACAGGAGATTTGAACACTGAAGCTTTCTTT. It codes for CAIPEGTGDLNTEAFF.

The chain recombines TRBV28 with TRBJ2-7; the D is unclear. This CDR3 spans 12 amino acids. CDR1 is MDHEN, CDR2 SYDVKM, per germline. Trimming pared 3 bases from V and 0 bases from J, leaving 3 bases between. CDR3 sequence: CASSLLSYEQYF. As DNA, the CDR3 is TGTGCCAGCAGTTTGCTCTCCTACGAGCAGTACTTC.

There are many counts of this clonotype. V usage is TRBV30 and J usage is TRBJ1-4; D is perhaps TRBD1 (5 bases). Germline V gives CDR1 GTSNPN, CDR2 SVGIG (reference sequence). V was trimmed by 2 bases and J by 8 bases, leaving 9 bases between them. The CDR3 covers 12 residues. The CDR3 DNA follows: TGTGCCTGGAGTTGGAGGGACGAAAAACTGTTTTTT. Amino acid sequence: CAWSWRDEKLFF.

This clonotype was counted ten times or more. The CDR3: CASSQLAGGEQFF. In DNA form, the CDR3 reads TGTGCCAGCAGTCAACTAGCGGGCGGTGAGCAGTTCTTC. The genes are TRBV7-9 and TRBJ2-1, with 9 nucleotides matching TRBD2. J was trimmed by 9 bases and V by 6 bases; bases with no gene match: 6. Germline V gene sequence: CDR1 SEHNR, CDR2 FQNEAQ (reference sequence). The CDR3 length is 13 residues.

This clonotype was found many times. One junction end does not reproduce the germline sequence, and a read error may be involved. The rearrangement uses TRBV12-3 or TRBV12-4 and TRBJ2-2, with TRBD2 matching over 10 bases. The CDR3 covers 16 residues. CDR3 protein: CASSLAGLANAGELFF. DNA for the CDR3: TGTGCCAGCAGTTTAGCGGGACTAGCGAACGCCGGGGAGCTGTTTTTT.

This clonotype was observed a handful of times. The gene calls are TRBV27 and TRBJ2-3; D call uncertain. Germline V lookup: CDR1 MNHEY, CDR2 SMNVEV (reference sequence). The CDR3 runs 18 residues. V lost 4 bases to trimming and J lost 0 bases, with 20 bases between them. DNA of the CDR3: TGTGCCAGCAGTTCCTCCTTGCTTCCTGACCCTAGCACAGATACGCAGTATTTT. Translated, it gives CASSSSLLPDPSTDTQYF.

This clonotype was counted at least ten times. The chain uses TRBV12-3 or TRBV12-4 and TRBJ2-3; 7 positions match TRBD1. Trimming removed 5 bases from V and 0 bases from J; junction bases left unmatched: 5. The CDR3 runs to 15 residues. CDR3 nucleotides: TGTGCCAGCAGTCTGGGACAGACTAGCACAGATACGCAGTATTTT. It codes for CASSLGQTSTDTQYF.

This clonotype was observed at least ten times. The CDR3 loop reads CASSADSDTQYF. In nucleotides, the CDR3 is TGTGCCAGCAGCGCAGACAGTGATACGCAGTATTTT. The V and J genes are TRBV7-9 and TRBJ2-3; perhaps TRBD1 as D (5 bases). The CDR3 totals 12 residues. CDR1 and CDR2 (germline): SEHNR, FQNEAQ (reference sequence). The V end lost 5 bases, the J end lost 6 bases, and 9 bases lay between the germline ends.

In its sample, this clonotype was seen a few times. The V call is TRBV7-2, the J call TRBJ2-1, with D tentatively TRBD1 (5 bases). The V gene lost 1 base and the J gene lost 4 bases, with 11 bases spanning the gap. This CDR3 is built from 15 residues. Germline-derived CDR1 and CDR2 are SGHTA and FQGNSA. CDR3 amino acids: CASSLVDGQYNEQFF. The DNA for the CDR3 is TGTGCCAGCAGCTTAGTCGACGGACAATACAATGAGCAGTTCTTC.

V gene TRBV6-1 combines with J gene TRBJ1-3, with D possibly matching TRBD1 (6 bases). Germline V gene data show CDR1 as MNHNS and CDR2 as SASEGT. V was shortened by 5 bases and J by 3 bases, with 8 bases between the two germline ends. The CDR3 contains 13 residues. The DNA of the CDR3 is TGTGCCAGCAGTCGGACAGTTGGAAACACCATATATTTT. This translates into CASSRTVGNTIYF.

The sample holds many counts of this clonotype. This chain connects TRBV18 to TRBJ2-3; D not resolved. CDR3 length equals 12 residues. Germline CDR1 and CDR2: KGHSH and LQKENI. V was clipped by 6 bases and J by 0 bases, with 4 bases between them. The CDR3 nucleotides read TGTGCCAGCTCCCACAGCACAGATACGCAGTATTTT. Its protein is CASSHSTDTQYF.

This clonotype was recorded once. Given a much more abundant clone one base away, this may be a read error. The rearrangement joins TRBV7-3 to TRBJ2-3; D is unresolved. Germline CDR1 reads SGHTA; CDR2 reads FQGTGA. CDR3 length: 14 amino acids. The DNA of the CDR3 is TGTGCCAGCAGCCCAACCTTTAGCACAGTTACGCAGTATTTT. It is translated as CASSPTFSTVTQYF.

This clonotype showed up many times. CDR3 DNA: TGTGCCAGCAGTTCCCTCTCGTTCCTAGCGGGAGCTGCAGATACGCAGTATTTT. Protein: CASSSLSFLAGAADTQYF. The V gene is TRBV27, the J gene TRBJ2-3; 10 bases align to TRBD2. V shed 4 bases and J 4 bases; nucleotides not matched to a gene: 14. Germline values: CDR1 MNHEY, CDR2 SMNVEV (reference sequence). The CDR3 totals 18 residues.

This chain links TRBV18 with TRBJ2-7, with 10 bases matching TRBD2. V trimming: 1 base; J trimming: 1 base; junction bases outside the gene matches: 13. Germline loops: CDR1 KGHSH, CDR2 LQKENI. This CDR3 contains 19 residues. CDR3 coding DNA: TGTGCCAGCTCACCACTGCCGGGACTAGCGTCAGTAGGGTCCTACGAGCAGTACTTC. It encodes CASSPLPGLASVGSYEQYF.

This clonotype has a handful of counts. This chain links TRBV3-1 with TRBJ2-6; the match to TRBD1 covers 7 bases. Germline CDR1 and CDR2: LGHDT and YNNKEL (reference sequence). This CDR3 is built from 17 residues. V shed 4 bases, J shed 4 bases, and the junction held 10 bases outside the gene matches. CDR3 coding DNA: TGTGCCAGCAGCCCCCGGGACAGTAGATCCGGGGCCAACGTCCTGACTTTC. As protein: CASSPRDSRSGANVLTF.

This clonotype was counted only a few times. The CDR3 DNA is TGTGCCAGCAGTGAATGGACTAGCGGGACAAAAGATACGCAGTATTTT. It yields the protein CASSEWTSGTKDTQYF. This chain uses TRBV6-1 with TRBJ2-3, with TRBD2 identical over 12 bases. V lost 2 bases and J lost 5; bases outside the gene matches: 5. The CDR3 has 16 amino acids. In germline, CDR1 is MNHNS, CDR2 SASEGT.

The chain combines TRBV9 with TRBJ2-7; the D call may be TRBD1 or TRBD2 (5 bases each). CDR3 length equals 15 residues. Trimming cost V 1 base and J 7 bases, with 18 bases left between them. Per the germline V gene, CDR1 is SGDLS and CDR2 is YYNGEE. The CDR3 bases are TGTGCCAGCAGCGTATCTGGGGGAGCGCCGGGAGAGCAGTACTTC. It codes for CASSVSGGAPGEQYF.

The genes are TRBV12-3 or TRBV12-4 and TRBJ2-3; D uncertain. V dropped 2 bases and J dropped 2 bases, with 14 bases sitting between them. This CDR3 contains 16 residues. The CDR3 loop reads CASSLNSNLVTDTQYF. In nucleotides, the CDR3 is TGTGCCAGCAGTTTAAATTCTAACCTTGTCACAGATACGCAGTATTTT.

This rearrangement joins TRBV28 to TRBJ1-2; TRBD1 is a possible D gene (6 bases). Looked up from germline, CDR1 is MDHEN and CDR2 is SYDVKM. Trimming took off 6 bases at V and 0 bases at J, with 11 bases between the two ends. The CDR3 extends over 14 amino acids. CDR3 sequence: CASRWTDANYGYTF. CDR3 in DNA: TGTGCCAGCAGGTGGACAGACGCTAACTATGGCTACACCTTC.

The V and J genes are TRBV6-5 and TRBJ2-7; 9 bases match TRBD2. CDR1 MNHEY and CDR2 SVGAGI come from the germline V gene. V shed 2 bases, J shed 6 bases, and the junction held 11 bases outside the gene matches. This CDR3 has 16 amino acids. Here the CDR3 reads CASSYDASGTFGEQYF. The CDR3 coding sequence is TGTGCCAGCAGTTACGACGCTAGCGGGACTTTTGGCGAGCAGTACTTC.

In this sample, this clonotype turned up once. V usage is TRBV7-9 and J usage is TRBJ2-5; D gene ambiguous. Trimming left V 1 base short and J 5 bases short, with 14 bases between. Germline CDR1 reads SEHNR; CDR2 reads FQNEAQ (reference sequence). The CDR3 runs to 15 residues. The chain's CDR3 is CASSLDRIRLETQYF. The CDR3 DNA follows: TGTGCCAGCAGCTTAGATCGGATACGTCTTGAGACCCAGTACTTC.

This clonotype was observed many times. The rearrangement joins TRBV28 to TRBJ2-3; no clear D gene. The CDR3 is 15 amino acids. The V end lost 2 bases, the J end lost 1 base, and 10 bases lay between the germline ends. Per the germline V gene, CDR1 is MDHEN and CDR2 is SYDVKM. As DNA, the CDR3 is TGTGCCAGCAGTTTAACTGGCCCAGGCACAGATACGCAGTATTTT. It encodes CASSLTGPGTDTQYF.

CDR3 sequence (DNA): TGTGCCAGCAGCTCCCCACCGGGACAGGCTACTTTTTGGTTCATGAACACTGAAGCTTTCTTT. As protein: CASSSPPGQATFWFMNTEAFF. The chain couples TRBV28 to TRBJ1-1; TRBD1 matches at 8 bases. The CDR3 is 21 residues long. V lost 6 bases to trimming and J lost 0 bases; unmatched junction nucleotides: 24. From germline, CDR1 is MDHEN and CDR2 SYDVKM.

This clonotype was observed a few times. The J gene is TRBJ1-2, the V gene TRBV20-1; maybe TRBD1 (5 bases). V was trimmed by 6 bases and J by 2 bases, leaving 10 bases between them. This CDR3 is 12 amino acids long. Germline lookup yields CDR1 DFQATT and CDR2 SNEGSKA (reference sequence). The CDR3 sequence is CSARGGNYGYTF. The CDR3 nucleotides are TGCAGTGCACGCGGGGGAAACTATGGCTACACCTTC.